A selection of T cell receptor beta chains follows, all from one sample in a study of PD-1 blockade in classical Hodgkin lymphoma. Clones were sequenced by immunoSEQ multiplex PCR, and TCRdb holds only the in-frame ones, with some missing. The sample lists 40,000 to 55,000 clones; about 80% were seen once. Specimen: peripheral blood mononuclear cells (PBMCs), collected before the fourth cycle of nivolumab. The receptors come from a human donor with classical Hodgkin lymphoma. Each CDR3 is given without its conserved first and last residue. The order of the fields is CDR3 protein, V gene, clone size, D gene, CDR3 length, J gene. D genes are given only for firm matches. Rows give clone size only sometimes, using once, few, many, or a class for an expanded clone.

CDR3: AISKTGTYEQY; V: TRBV10-3; size: few; D: .; length: 11; J: TRBJ2-7
CDR3: ASSPDRHSYNEQF; V: TRBV4-2; size: .; D: .; length: 13; J: TRBJ2-1
CDR3: ASSLSGLAGGEQY; V: TRBV27; size: few; D: TRBD2; length: 13; J: TRBJ2-7
CDR3: ASSVDPGTHEQY; V: TRBV9; size: .; D: .; length: 12; J: TRBJ2-7
CDR3: ASSLEARGRFLSYNEQF; V: TRBV7-9; size: .; D: TRBD1; length: 17; J: TRBJ2-1
CDR3: ASSERTNQETQY; V: TRBV9; size: .; D: .; length: 12; J: TRBJ2-5
CDR3: ASSMYRGHLPGPQH; V: TRBV19; size: .; D: TRBD1; length: 14; J: TRBJ1-5
CDR3: ASSPGGTGSNEQF; V: TRBV11-3; size: .; D: TRBD1; length: 13; J: TRBJ2-1
CDR3: ASSRGDSYQETQY; V: TRBV27; size: .; D: .; length: 13; J: TRBJ2-5
CDR3: ASSGSSKETQY; V: TRBV6-5; size: .; D: .; length: 11; J: TRBJ2-5
CDR3: ASSLARFADTQY; V: TRBV5-8; size: .; D: .; length: 12; J: TRBJ2-3
CDR3: ASSLGGPLSTDTQY; V: TRBV5-4; size: .; D: .; length: 14; J: TRBJ2-3
CDR3: ASSLVSSGSMQY; V: TRBV5-1; size: .; D: TRBD2; length: 12; J: TRBJ2-3
CDR3: AWSVQNNEQF; V: TRBV30; size: .; D: .; length: 10; J: TRBJ2-1
CDR3: AISNWEGKETQY; V: TRBV10-3; size: few; D: TRBD2; length: 12; J: TRBJ2-5
CDR3: ASSQNSNQPQH; V: TRBV10-1; size: .; D: .; length: 11; J: TRBJ1-5
CDR3: ASSGPERGRGFSETQY; V: TRBV9; size: .; D: .; length: 16; J: TRBJ2-5
CDR3: ASSPYTGSGELF; V: TRBV13; size: .; D: .; length: 12; J: TRBJ2-2
CDR3: ASRTTSRAF; V: TRBV28; size: .; D: .; length: 9; J: TRBJ1-1
CDR3: SAGDRLDYEQY; V: TRBV29-1; size: .; D: TRBD1; length: 11; J: TRBJ2-7
CDR3: ASSEVSPRGTEAF; V: TRBV5-6; size: few; D: .; length: 13; J: TRBJ1-1
CDR3: ASSIGTGWAQETQY; V: TRBV19; size: .; D: .; length: 14; J: TRBJ2-5
CDR3: ASEQGREY; V: TRBV6-5; size: .; D: TRBD2; length: 8; J: TRBJ2-7
CDR3: ASRERDRAYEQY; V: TRBV6-5; size: few; D: TRBD1; length: 12; J: TRBJ2-7
CDR3: ASSLGLALSTDTQY; V: TRBV5-1; size: .; D: TRBD2; length: 14; J: TRBJ2-3
CDR3: ASSMPPWGAQY; V: TRBV19; size: .; D: .; length: 11; J: TRBJ2-5
CDR3: ARTGTASNTGELF; V: TRBV2; size: once; D: .; length: 13; J: TRBJ2-2
CDR3: ASSDWNTEAF; V: TRBV2; size: .; D: .; length: 10; J: TRBJ1-1
CDR3: ASSEIAENTEAF; V: TRBV6-1; size: .; D: .; length: 12; J: TRBJ1-1
CDR3: TSSQELQEEIGEQY; V: TRBV1; size: .; D: .; length: 14; J: TRBJ2-7
CDR3: ASSLARVQNLANSYNEQF; V: TRBV7-8; size: .; D: .; length: 18; J: TRBJ2-1
CDR3: ASSQSSDGGSGNTIY; V: TRBV14; size: .; D: .; length: 15; J: TRBJ1-3
CDR3: ASSLSIGVPFEKLF; V: TRBV27; size: .; D: .; length: 14; J: TRBJ1-4
CDR3: ASSLDLPRVGSNYGYT; V: TRBV5-1; size: .; D: .; length: 16; J: TRBJ1-2
CDR3: ASSEAAGATGELF; V: TRBV2; size: .; D: .; length: 13; J: TRBJ2-2
CDR3: ASSAHSGGAGETQY; V: TRBV7-3; size: once; D: TRBD2; length: 14; J: TRBJ2-5
CDR3: ASSLAGAISGNTIY; V: TRBV5-4; size: .; D: .; length: 14; J: TRBJ1-3
CDR3: ASSLARTSGTRSTDTQY; V: TRBV7-2; size: .; D: TRBD2; length: 17; J: TRBJ2-3
CDR3: ASSPVAPVGYSNEQF; V: TRBV18; size: .; D: .; length: 15; J: TRBJ2-1
CDR3: ASSDPRVQPQH; V: TRBV9; size: .; D: .; length: 11; J: TRBJ1-5
CDR3: AISDPVGKTQY; V: TRBV10-3; size: .; D: .; length: 11; J: TRBJ2-5
CDR3: SVEIADNEKLF; V: TRBV29-1; size: .; D: .; length: 11; J: TRBJ1-4
CDR3: ASRQDPGETQY; V: TRBV7-2; size: .; D: .; length: 11; J: TRBJ2-5
CDR3: ASSRIEIDSHGNEQF; V: TRBV7-8; size: .; D: .; length: 15; J: TRBJ2-1
CDR3: ASSRLHPDSLSGNTIY; V: TRBV5-5; size: .; D: .; length: 16; J: TRBJ1-3
CDR3: ASSLYPTAERNGYT; V: TRBV27; size: .; D: .; length: 14; J: TRBJ1-2
CDR3: ASSYSHREHSPLH; V: TRBV6-6; size: .; D: .; length: 13; J: TRBJ1-6